This is a list of T cell receptor beta chains from one sample in a study of blood T cell repertoires in COVID-19. The protocol was immunoSEQ multiplex PCR, while the TCRdb copy is restricted to in-frame clones and leaves out a portion. The data show approximately 210,000 clones, approximately 84% seen once. Sequencing was performed on peripheral blood. These TCRs come from a woman aged 45-60 years with active or convalescent COVID-19. Both conserved end residues are part of each CDR3. Each record gives: V gene, J gene, D gene, clone size, CDR3 DNA, CDR3 protein. A D gene is named only where the DNA matches it firmly. Clone size is not always given. Where it is, it says once, few, many or a class for expanded clones.

V: TRBV28; J: TRBJ1-4; D: -; size: -; DNA: TGTGCCAGCAGCCCCACAGCAACTAATGAAAAACTGTTTTTT; CDR3: CASSPTATNEKLFF
V: TRBV5-4; J: TRBJ1-2; D: -; size: -; DNA: TGTGCCAGCAGCCCGACAGGAAACTATGGCTACACCTTC; CDR3: CASSPTGNYGYTF
V: TRBV11-2; J: TRBJ2-6; D: -; size: -; DNA: TGTGCCAGCAGCTTAGCCCCCTCTCAGGGGTCTGGGGCCAACGTCCTGACTTTC; CDR3: CASSLAPSQGSGANVLTF
V: TRBV25-1; J: TRBJ2-3; D: -; size: -; DNA: TGTGCCAGCAGTGAAAGGACAGCTCCTTATACGCAGTATTTT; CDR3: CASSERTAPYTQYF
V: TRBV28; J: TRBJ1-2; D: TRBD1; size: -; DNA: TGTGCCAGCAGATCCAAAACGACAGGGGGTGCCTTAGGTGGCTACACCTTC; CDR3: CASRSKTTGGALGGYTF
V: TRBV27; J: TRBJ2-7; D: -; size: once; DNA: TGTGCCAGCAGTTTAACGTCTGGGGCTTACGAGCAGTACTTC; CDR3: CASSLTSGAYEQYF
V: TRBV11-2; J: TRBJ1-6; D: -; size: -; DNA: TGTGCCAGCAGCTTAGATTTGGGGGCCCCCCTCCACTTT; CDR3: CASSLDLGAPLHF
V: TRBV29-1; J: TRBJ1-5; D: TRBD1; size: few; DNA: TGCAGCGTCTCTTTCACAGGGGACGGCCCCCAGCATTTT; CDR3: CSVSFTGDGPQHF
V: TRBV6-5; J: TRBJ1-3; D: TRBD1; size: -; DNA: TGTGCCAGCAGTCCCCAGGGGGCTAACGGAAACACCATATATTTT; CDR3: CASSPQGANGNTIYF
V: TRBV5-1; J: TRBJ1-5; D: -; size: -; DNA: TGCGCCAGCAGCTTGGCCGGACAGCTCAATCAGCCCCAGCATTTT; CDR3: CASSLAGQLNQPQHF
V: TRBV7-9; J: TRBJ1-6; D: -; size: once; DNA: TGTGCCAGCAGCTTAAGAGGGGAGGGCAATTCACCCCTCCACTTT; CDR3: CASSLRGEGNSPLHF
V: TRBV7-8; J: TRBJ1-5; D: -; size: -; DNA: TGTGCCAGCAGCTTAGATTCCGTAGGGGCCCAGCATTTT; CDR3: CASSLDSVGAQHF
V: TRBV24-1; J: TRBJ2-3; D: TRBD2; size: -; DNA: TGTGCCACCAGGGGAGCGGGAGGGCCCACAGATACGCAGTATTTT; CDR3: CATRGAGGPTDTQYF
V: TRBV5-5; J: TRBJ2-2; D: TRBD2; size: -; DNA: TGTGCCAGCAGCTTGGCCCTTGGCGGGAGACCCACCGGGGAGCTGTTTTTT; CDR3: CASSLALGGRPTGELFF
V: TRBV28; J: TRBJ1-2; D: -; size: -; DNA: TGTGCCAGCAGTTTACAGGGATTTGGCTACACCTTC; CDR3: CASSLQGFGYTF
V: TRBV3-1/TRBV3-2; J: TRBJ2-5; D: -; size: -; DNA: TGTGCCAGCAGCCACAAGGGCCGGGGGGAGACCCAGTACTTC; CDR3: CASSHKGRGETQYF
V: TRBV16; J: TRBJ2-1; D: TRBD2; size: -; DNA: TGTGCCAGCAGCCCGCCGGGAGGTGAGCAGTTCTTC; CDR3: CASSPPGGEQFF
V: TRBV18; J: TRBJ1-2; D: -; size: -; DNA: TGTGCCAGCTCACTAGCCGACAGAAACTATGGCTACACCTTC; CDR3: CASSLADRNYGYTF
V: TRBV19; J: TRBJ1-1; D: -; size: -; DNA: TGTGCCAGTGCGGCGGTCGTGAACACTGAAGCTTTCTTT; CDR3: CASAAVVNTEAFF
V: TRBV6-5; J: TRBJ1-1; D: TRBD1; size: -; DNA: TGTGCCAGCAGCCCGGGACAGGGGACAACTGAAGCTTTCTTT; CDR3: CASSPGQGTTEAFF
V: TRBV19; J: TRBJ2-1; D: -; size: -; DNA: TGTGCCAGTAGTATGCTAGGTCCGAGCCTCTCCTACAATGAGCAGTTCTTC; CDR3: CASSMLGPSLSYNEQFF
V: TRBV5-6; J: TRBJ2-3; D: TRBD2; size: -; DNA: TGTGCCAGCAGCACAAAGACTAGCGGGGGGGTTGGTACGCAGTATTTT; CDR3: CASSTKTSGGVGTQYF
V: TRBV5-4; J: TRBJ1-2; D: -; size: -; DNA: TGTGCCAGCAGCTCGGCTCGGGGGGTAAACTATGGCTACACCTTC; CDR3: CASSSARGVNYGYTF
V: TRBV5-1; J: TRBJ1-3; D: -; size: -; DNA: TGCGCCAGCAGCTTGTATCCGGGAGGCAGGGAAAACACCATATATTTT; CDR3: CASSLYPGGRENTIYF
V: TRBV28; J: TRBJ2-6; D: -; size: -; DNA: TGTGCCAGCAGTTTAAGTAGCTCTGGGGCCAACGTCCTGACTTTC; CDR3: CASSLSSSGANVLTF
V: TRBV3-1/TRBV3-2; J: TRBJ2-3; D: -; size: -; DNA: TGTGCCAGCAGCCAAGCCCAGGGGAAGTATTTT; CDR3: CASSQAQGKYF
V: TRBV10-3; J: TRBJ2-7; D: -; size: -; DNA: TGTGCCATCAGGGTTAGCGGGACAGCCTACGAGCAGTACTTC; CDR3: CAIRVSGTAYEQYF
V: TRBV6-4; J: TRBJ2-6; D: -; size: -; DNA: TGTGCCAGCAGTGCCACAGGGTCTGGGGCCAACGTCCTGACTTTC; CDR3: CASSATGSGANVLTF
V: TRBV28; J: TRBJ1-6; D: TRBD1; size: -; DNA: TGTGCCAGCAGTCCATTAAGGGGGCTTTACTATAATTCACCCCTCCACTTT; CDR3: CASSPLRGLYYNSPLHF
V: TRBV5-1; J: TRBJ2-2; D: -; size: once; DNA: TGCGCCAGCAGCTTGGGCGGGACGACCGGGGAGCTGTTTTTT; CDR3: CASSLGGTTGELFF
V: TRBV2; J: TRBJ2-7; D: -; size: -; DNA: TGTGCCAGCAGCGGCGGGCCGACCTACGAGCAGTACTTC; CDR3: CASSGGPTYEQYF
V: TRBV28; J: TRBJ2-1; D: -; size: -; DNA: TGTGCCAGCAGTTTACCCCAGTACAATGAGCAGTTCTTC; CDR3: CASSLPQYNEQFF
V: TRBV11-2; J: TRBJ2-7; D: -; size: -; DNA: TGTGCCAGCAGCTTAGACAGTCTCTACGAGCAGTACTTC; CDR3: CASSLDSLYEQYF
V: TRBV7-9; J: TRBJ1-3; D: -; size: -; DNA: TGTGCCAGCAGCTTAACCCTCAGGGCTATCGGAAACACCATATATTTT; CDR3: CASSLTLRAIGNTIYF
V: TRBV7-9; J: TRBJ1-2; D: -; size: once; DNA: TGTGCCAGCAGCTTAGCTTTAGGACAAATTCTGGGCTACACCTTC; CDR3: CASSLALGQILGYTF
V: TRBV27; J: TRBJ1-1; D: -; size: -; DNA: TGTGCCAGCAGTTTATACCTCGGGAGCACTGAAGCTTTCTTT; CDR3: CASSLYLGSTEAFF
V: TRBV9; J: TRBJ1-6; D: -; size: -; DNA: TGTGCCAGCAGCCTGACAGGTGGACCACCCCTCCACTTT; CDR3: CASSLTGGPPLHF
V: TRBV7-9; J: TRBJ1-2; D: TRBD1; size: -; DNA: TGTGCCAGCAGCCGGGACAGGGGGCCCCCGCTCTACACCTTC; CDR3: CASSRDRGPPLYTF
V: TRBV9; J: TRBJ1-1; D: TRBD1; size: -; DNA: TGTGCCAGCAGCGTAGAGCAGGGGGCATGGTGGACTGAAGCTTTCTTT; CDR3: CASSVEQGAWWTEAFF
V: TRBV19; J: TRBJ1-5; D: -; size: -; DNA: TGTGCCAGTAGTATCGAGGATAGCAATCAGCCCCAGCATTTT; CDR3: CASSIEDSNQPQHF
V: TRBV24-1; J: TRBJ2-1; D: -; size: -; DNA: TGTGCCACCAGGGGCTTAGCGATAGGGCAGTTCTTC; CDR3: CATRGLAIGQFF
V: TRBV6-1; J: TRBJ1-2; D: -; size: -; DNA: TGTGCCAGCAGTGAAGGATTCGGGGGATCCTATGGCTACACCTTC; CDR3: CASSEGFGGSYGYTF
V: TRBV27; J: TRBJ1-1; D: TRBD1; size: -; DNA: TGTGCCAGCAACCGCCAGGGGGCGAACACTGAAGCTTTCTTT; CDR3: CASNRQGANTEAFF
V: TRBV25-1; J: TRBJ1-6; D: TRBD1; size: -; DNA: TGTGCCAGCAGTGACATAGACAGGGTTAATTCACCCCTCCACTTT; CDR3: CASSDIDRVNSPLHF
V: TRBV24-1; J: TRBJ1-1; D: -; size: -; DNA: TGTGCCACCAGTCCAGGAGGGGCTGACCGAATGGGTGAAGCTTTCTTT; CDR3: CATSPGGADRMGEAFF
V: TRBV5-1; J: TRBJ1-2; D: TRBD1; size: -; DNA: TGCGCCAGCAGCTCGTGGACAGGGGTGAATGGCTACACCTTC; CDR3: CASSSWTGVNGYTF